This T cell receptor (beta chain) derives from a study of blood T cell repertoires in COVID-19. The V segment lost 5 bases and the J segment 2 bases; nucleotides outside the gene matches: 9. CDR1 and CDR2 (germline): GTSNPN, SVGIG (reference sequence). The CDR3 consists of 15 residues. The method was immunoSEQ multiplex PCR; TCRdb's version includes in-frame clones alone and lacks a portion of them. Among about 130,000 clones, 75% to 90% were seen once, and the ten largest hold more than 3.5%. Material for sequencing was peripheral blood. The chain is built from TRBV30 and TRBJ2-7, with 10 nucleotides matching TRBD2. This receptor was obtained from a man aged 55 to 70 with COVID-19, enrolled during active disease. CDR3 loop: CAWQSGGATTYEQYF. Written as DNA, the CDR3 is TGTGCCTGGCAAAGCGGGGGGGCCACGACCTACGAGCAGTACTTC.